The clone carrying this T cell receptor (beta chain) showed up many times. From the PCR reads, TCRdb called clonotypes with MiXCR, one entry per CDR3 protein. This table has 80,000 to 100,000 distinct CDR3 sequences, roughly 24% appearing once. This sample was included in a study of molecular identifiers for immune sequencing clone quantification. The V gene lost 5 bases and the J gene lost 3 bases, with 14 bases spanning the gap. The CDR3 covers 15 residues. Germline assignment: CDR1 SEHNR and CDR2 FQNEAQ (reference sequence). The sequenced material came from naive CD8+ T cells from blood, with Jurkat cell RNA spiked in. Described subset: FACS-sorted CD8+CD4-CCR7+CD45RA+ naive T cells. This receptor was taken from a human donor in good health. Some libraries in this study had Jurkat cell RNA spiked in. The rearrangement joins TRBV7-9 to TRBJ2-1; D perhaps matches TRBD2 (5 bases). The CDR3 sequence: CASSHEGENYNEQFF. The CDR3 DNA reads TGTGCCAGCAGCCATGAGGGCGAGAACTACAATGAGCAGTTCTTC. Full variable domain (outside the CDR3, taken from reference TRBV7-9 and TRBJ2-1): DTGVSQNPRHKITKRGQNVTFRCDPISEHNRLYWYRQTLGQGPEFLTYFQNEAQLEKSRLLSDRFSAERPKGSFSTLEIQRTEQGDSAMYLCASSHEGENYNEQFFGPGTRLTVL.